These 17 T cell receptor beta chains originate from one sample sequenced in a study of OX40 agonist ivuxolimab in advanced cancers. Using immunoSEQ multiplex PCR, the repertoire was profiled, and TCRdb retains in-frame clones only, with some absent. The sample has approximately 82,000 clones, about 89% seen once. The sequenced sample was CD4+ or CD8+ T cells sorted from blood, obtained in a trial of the OX40 agonist ivuxolimab. The receptors originated from an adult with an advanced solid tumor such as melanoma, head and neck, liver or kidney cancer.

The CDR3 loop reads CASSPRDRGNYGYTF. Here the CDR3 DNA reads TGTGCCAGCAGCCCCAGGGACAGGGGCAACTATGGCTACACCTTC. This chain uses TRBV5-6 with TRBJ1-2; TRBD1 matches at 10 bases. Germline values: CDR1 SGHDT, CDR2 YYEEEE. This CDR3 spans 15 amino acids. Unmatched junction bases numbered 5, after V lost 4 bases and J lost 2 bases. The full variable domain, rest sourced from reference TRBV5-6 and TRBJ1-2, is DAGVTQSPTHLIKTRGQQVTLRCSPKSGHDTVSWYQQALGQGPQFIFQYYEEEERQRGNFPDRFSGHQFPNYSSELNVNALLLGDSALYLCASSPRDRGNYGYTFGSGTRLTVV.

The chain is built from TRBV28 and TRBJ2-7; the match to TRBD2 covers 14 bases. J was trimmed by 0 bases and V by 2 bases; bases with no gene match: 3. Germline CDR1 and CDR2: MDHEN and SYDVKM. This CDR3 comprises 17 residues. CDR3 nucleotides: TGTGCCAGCAGTTTAGCCGGACTAGCGGGGGGCTCCTACGAGCAGTACTTC. This translates into CASSLAGLAGGSYEQYF.

V gene TRBV5-1 combines with J gene TRBJ2-5, with 12 positions matching TRBD2. V gave up 2 bases and J gave up 8 bases; unmatched junction bases: 7. Germline V gene data show CDR1 as SGHRS and CDR2 as YFSETQ. The CDR3 runs 15 residues. CDR3 DNA: TGCGCCAGCAGCTTCCGACTAGCGGGGGTTCAAACCCAGTACTTC. Protein sequence: CASSFRLAGVQTQYF.

The chain employs TRBV4-1 and TRBJ2-1; 13 positions agree with TRBD2. J lost 8 bases, V lost 4 bases, and 8 bases had no gene match. Germline V gene sequence: CDR1 MGHRA, CDR2 YSYEKL. CDR3 size: 16 residues. The chain's CDR3 is CASSRELAGGGHEQFF. In nucleotides, the CDR3 is TGCGCCAGCAGCCGAGAACTAGCGGGAGGGGGGCATGAGCAGTTCTTC.

V and J are TRBV7-9 and TRBJ2-3; D tentatively reads TRBD1 or TRBD2 (5 bases each). The V end lost 5 bases, the J end lost 3 bases, and 15 bases lay between the germline ends. The germline CDR1 and CDR2 sequences are SEHNR and FQNEAQ (reference sequence). The CDR3 runs to 15 residues. For the CDR3, the DNA is TGTGCCAGCAGCCAGACAGCCCTAGCAACAGATACGCAGTATTTT. Translating gives CASSQTALATDTQYF.

The V call is TRBV2, the J call TRBJ2-4; 9 nucleotides align to TRBD1. Germline V lookup: CDR1 SNHLY, CDR2 FYNNEI. This CDR3 spans 15 amino acids. V was clipped by 9 bases and J by 3 bases; unmatched bases: 9. CDR3 sequence (DNA): TGTGCCAGTAACAGGGACAGGGTAGGCAAAAACATTCAGTACTTC. Protein product: CASNRDRVGKNIQYF.

The chain combines TRBV2 with TRBJ2-1; D is uncertain. The V gene's germline CDR1 is SNHLY and CDR2 FYNNEI. This CDR3 is 14 amino acids long. CDR3 sequence: CALTPWSSYNEQFF. DNA for the CDR3: TGTGCTCTCACCCCATGGAGCTCCTACAATGAGCAGTTCTTC.

This chain joins TRBV27 and TRBJ1-1; 9 bases map to TRBD1. The CDR3 contains 15 residues. CDR1 is MNHEY and CDR2 is SMNVEV in the germline V gene (reference sequence). V shed 5 bases, J shed 4 bases, and the junction held 8 bases outside the gene matches. DNA of the CDR3: TGTGCCAGCAGTCCAGGACAGGGGACGGGCACTGAAGCTTTCTTT. Amino acids: CASSPGQGTGTEAFF.

CDR3 loop: CASSEGGEVDTQYF. CDR3 nucleotide sequence: TGTGCCAGCAGTGAGGGGGGAGAGGTAGATACGCAGTATTTT. The genes are TRBV25-1 and TRBJ2-3; tentative D call: TRBD2 (6 bases). The CDR3 loop spans 14 amino acids. Between the trimmed V and J ends, which lost 3 bases and 5 bases, there was a span of 12 bases. CDR1 is MGHDK and CDR2 is SYGVNS in the germline V gene.

This clone was counted a single time. One end of the junction fails to match germline, which may point to a read error. This chain links TRBV7-7 with TRBJ2-2, with a weak D call TRBD2 (5 bases). The CDR3 runs 16 residues. The germline V gene encodes CDR1 SSHAT and CDR2 FNYEAQ (reference sequence). The CDR3 protein is CASSPRAATNTGELFF. CDR3 bases: TGTGCTAGCAGCCCACGAGCGGCCACGAACACCGGGGAGCTGTTTTTT.

The rearrangement links TRBV9 to TRBJ2-4, with TRBD2 as a possible D gene (5 bases). The CDR3 has 14 amino acids. Germline V gene data show CDR1 as SGDLS and CDR2 as YYNGEE. V was trimmed by 4 bases and J by 8 bases, leaving 16 bases between them. The CDR3 spells CASSLGRGRDIQYF. Here the CDR3 DNA reads TGTGCCAGCAGCTTAGGACGGGGTAGGGACATTCAGTACTTC.

This clone was recorded a few times. This chain links TRBV2 with TRBJ2-7, with 7 bases aligning to TRBD1. CDR1 and CDR2 (germline): SNHLY, FYNNEI. The CDR3 spans 15 residues. V shed 7 bases, J shed 2 bases, and the junction held 11 bases outside the gene matches. CDR3 bases: TGTGCCAGCACCTTAGGACAGGTGAGAACCTACGAGCAGTACTTC. It encodes CASTLGQVRTYEQYF.

By sample fraction, this clone is medium-sized. The chain couples TRBV6-5 to TRBJ1-1, with no clear D. The germline V gene has CDR1 MNHEY and CDR2 SVGAGI. V was cut by 0 bases and J by 1 base, with 6 bases left in between. The CDR3 contains 14 residues. The DNA of the CDR3 is TGTGCCAGCAGTTACTCGAGCGCGAACACTGAAGCTTTCTTT. This encodes CASSYSSANTEAFF.

A word on this clone: At one boundary the junction diverges from the germline segment, which might be a read error. In DNA form, the CDR3 reads TGTGCCAGCAGTGCCGGGACGGAACCTAAGTATGGCTACACCTTC. Protein: CASSAGTEPKYGYTF. The chain is built from TRBV6-4 and TRBJ1-2; the D gene is possibly TRBD1 (5 bases). The CDR3 totals 15 residues. Germline values: CDR1 MRHNA, CDR2 SNTAGT.

The CDR3: CAWSRPSRKSSYEQYF. The CDR3 DNA is TGTGCCTGGAGTCGGCCATCTCGGAAGAGCTCCTACGAGCAGTACTTC. The chain joins TRBV30 to TRBJ2-7; D unclear. Per the germline V gene, CDR1 is GTSNPN and CDR2 is SVGIG (reference sequence). The CDR3 extends over 16 amino acids. The V gene lost 2 bases and the J gene lost 0 bases, with 17 bases spanning the gap.

V is TRBV9 and J is TRBJ2-1, with 7 positions matching TRBD2. V lost 2 bases and J lost 0; bases outside the gene matches: 5. Germline loops: CDR1 SGDLS, CDR2 YYNGEE. The CDR3 runs 16 residues. The CDR3 loop reads CASSVYGGTSYNEQFF. CDR3 in DNA: TGTGCCAGCAGCGTTTACGGGGGGACCTCCTACAATGAGCAGTTCTTC.

This clone has a handful of counts. This specimen includes other DNA sequences encoding the same CDR3. The genes are TRBV7-2 and TRBJ1-5; D is unclear. CDR3 size: 13 residues. V lost 5 bases to trimming and J lost 1 base, with 6 bases between them. The germline V gene has CDR1 SGHTA and CDR2 FQGNSA. The CDR3: CASSLDSNQPQHF. CDR3 DNA: TGTGCCAGCAGCCTTGACAGCAATCAGCCCCAGCATTTT. Using reference TRBV7-2 and TRBJ1-5 for the parts outside the CDR3, the full variable domain is GAGVSQSPSNKVTEKGKDVELRCDPISGHTALYWYRQSLGQGLEFLIYFQGNSAPDKSGLPSDRFSAERTGGSVSTLTIQRTQQEDSAVYLCASSLDSNQPQHFGDGTRLSIL.